Given below is one TCR beta chain in context. Original processing notes: Nucleated cell counts were estimated from reference gene primer amplification. Clones were read by immunoSEQ multiplex PCR, and TCRdb kept only the in-frame ones, dropping some. V and J calls and clone size are given by that table; D and trimming were obtained from the DNA. The sample carries 160,000 or so clones, roughly 82% recorded once. These data are taken from a study of blood T cell repertoires in COVID-19. On the study more broadly: Collection of acute and convalescent COVID-19 samples took place in the United States, Italy and Spain.

This CDR3 is 14 amino acids long. Germline lookup yields CDR1 SGHRS and CDR2 YFSETQ. Trimming took 5 bases from V and 10 from J; bases not matched to a gene: 9. This chain connects TRBV5-1 to TRBJ1-6, with 7 bases matching TRBD1. The clonotype was recovered from a woman aged 45-65 years with acute or convalescent COVID-19. Sequencing was carried out using peripheral blood. This CDR3 reads CASSRKGAGSPLHF. The CDR3 coding sequence is TGCGCCAGCAGTAGAAAGGGGGCAGGATCACCCCTCCACTTT.